Following are 29 T cell receptor beta chains from one sample sequenced in a study of control samples from healthy donors and cancer patients. Profiling relied on immunoSEQ multiplex PCR, and the TCRdb table lists in-frame clones only, not all of them. The sample lists approximately 97,000 clones; about 86% were seen once. The sequenced sample was blood. Receptors were obtained from a man younger than 45 in good health.

The V gene is TRBV10-1, the J gene TRBJ2-3; TRBD2 aligns across 13 bases. In germline, CDR1 is WNHNN, CDR2 SYGVQD (reference sequence). With 0 bases clipped from V and 6 bases from J, the junction kept 3 bases outside the gene matches. This CDR3 is 16 amino acids long. In DNA form, the CDR3 reads TGCGCCAGCAGTGAGTCGGGACTAGCGGGACGGGATACGCAGTATTTT. Translation gives CASSESGLAGRDTQYF.

The chain employs TRBV2 and TRBJ2-7; 7 nucleotides agree with TRBD1. V was clipped by 11 bases and J by 3 bases; unmatched bases: 7. The length of the CDR3 is 12 residues. Germline V lookup: CDR1 SNHLY, CDR2 FYNNEI. The CDR3 is CAARDSYYEQYF. The CDR3 nucleotides are TGTGCCGCCAGGGACAGCTACTACGAGCAGTACTTC. The variable domain in full, with the rest retrieved from reference TRBV2 and TRBJ2-7, is EPEVTQTPSHQVTQMGQEVILRCVPISNHLYFYWYRQILGQKVEFLVSFYNNEISEKSEIFDDQFSVERPDGSNFTLKIRSTKLEDSAMYFCAARDSYYEQYFGPGTRLTVT.

This chain uses TRBV12-3 or TRBV12-4 with TRBJ1-5; TRBD1 might be the D (6 bases). The V end was cut by 2 bases, the J end by 6 bases, with 8 bases between. This CDR3 has 13 residues. CDR3 nucleotide sequence: TGTGCCAGCAGTTTAAAGGGGGGTCAGCCCCAGCATTTT. Protein: CASSLKGGQPQHF.

This rearrangement joins TRBV3-1 (or the pseudogene TRBV3-2) to TRBJ1-5; D uncertain. Per germline, CDR1 LGHDT and CDR2 YNNKEL (reference sequence). Trimming took off 4 bases at V and 3 bases at J, with 7 bases between the two ends. The length of the CDR3 is 13 residues. CDR3 coding DNA: TGTGCCAGCAGCCTGGGGATCAATCAGCCCCAGCATTTT. It yields the protein CASSLGINQPQHF.

This chain uses TRBV30 with TRBJ1-5, with TRBD1 matching 8 bases. The CDR3 is 18 amino acids. From germline, CDR1 is GTSNPN and CDR2 SVGIG (reference sequence). J gave up 7 bases and V 2 bases, and 19 bases lay outside the gene matches. CDR3 in amino acids: CAWSTLWTGKERCQPQHF. CDR3 nucleotides: TGTGCCTGGAGTACTCTCTGGACAGGGAAGGAACGGTGCCAGCCCCAGCATTTT.

This sequence joins TRBV6-5 and TRBJ1-2; possible D gene TRBD1, 6 bases. This CDR3 is built from 14 residues. Germline values: CDR1 MNHEY, CDR2 SVGAGI. The V and J ends lost 10 bases and 8 bases respectively, with 23 bases between them. CDR3 nucleotides: TGTGCCACCATGGTTAATAGACAGGTTCAAGGCTACACCTTC. It yields the protein CATMVNRQVQGYTF.

This clone was counted a single time. The gene calls are TRBV27 and TRBJ2-5, with D possibly being TRBD1 (5 bases). Germline V gene lookup returns CDR1 MNHEY and CDR2 SMNVEV (reference sequence). V was shortened by 0 bases and J by 5 bases, with 13 bases between the two germline ends. The length of the CDR3 is 15 residues. The CDR3 sequence: CASSLSWGPYETQYF. The CDR3 region has the DNA TGTGCCAGCAGTTTATCGTGGGGCCCCTACGAGACCCAGTACTTC.

This chain links TRBV30 with TRBJ2-2, with D uncertain. Per the germline V gene, CDR1 is GTSNPN and CDR2 is SVGIG (reference sequence). Trimming pared 5 bases from V and 6 bases from J, leaving 13 bases between. The CDR3 consists of 13 residues. CDR3: CAWGVDVAGELFF. The DNA of the CDR3 is TGTGCCTGGGGGGTAGACGTGGCCGGGGAGCTGTTTTTT.

This chain links TRBV19 with TRBJ1-2, with TRBD1 as a possible D gene (6 bases). The CDR3 is made up of 15 amino acids. Germline V CDR1 and CDR2: LNHDA, SQIVND (reference sequence). V was trimmed by 7 bases and J by 4 bases, leaving 19 bases between them. This chain's CDR3 is CASTPPGAAVYGYTF. As DNA, the CDR3 is TGTGCCAGTACCCCCCCAGGGGCGGCGGTCTATGGCTACACCTTC.

This clone has a handful of counts. The chain recombines TRBV12-3 or TRBV12-4 with TRBJ2-7; unclear D gene. The CDR3 is 12 amino acids. V lost 2 bases and J 6 bases, leaving 8 bases between the germline ends. This CDR3 reads CASSLSFGEQYF. CDR3 DNA sequence: TGTGCCAGCAGTTTATCTTTTGGCGAGCAGTACTTC.

V usage is TRBV7-7 and J usage is TRBJ2-5; 7 bases fit TRBD1. Germline V gene data show CDR1 as SSHAT and CDR2 as FNYEAQ (reference sequence). Losses at the gene ends were 2 bases for V and 4 bases for J; bases not matched to a gene: 7. The CDR3 is made up of 15 amino acids. The CDR3 nucleotides read TGTGCCAGCAGCTTATCCCAGGGGGTCGGAGAGACCCAGTACTTC. Its protein product is CASSLSQGVGETQYF.

The V and J genes are TRBV5-1 and TRBJ1-4; TRBD1 agrees at 11 bases. This CDR3 has 14 residues. The germline gives CDR1 SGHRS, CDR2 YFSETQ. With 3 bases clipped from V and 6 bases from J, the junction kept 1 base outside the gene matches. CDR3: CASSWGQGDEKLFF. The CDR3 bases are TGCGCCAGCAGCTGGGGACAGGGGGATGAAAAACTGTTTTTT.

A single count supports this clone. The V gene is TRBV2, the J gene TRBJ2-3; weak D call: TRBD1 (5 bases). With 6 bases removed from V and 6 bases from J, the gap between germline ends came to 19 bases. Germline V gives CDR1 SNHLY, CDR2 FYNNEI. The CDR3 covers 15 residues. The CDR3 spells CASSIEQGNKDTQYF. In DNA form, the CDR3 reads TGTGCCAGCAGCATCGAGCAGGGAAATAAGGATACGCAGTATTTT.

The chain has TRBV5-1 and TRBJ2-7; the D gene is possibly TRBD2 (6 bases). The ends were cut back, 0 bases at V and 6 bases at J, with 10 bases in the middle. The CDR3 loop spans 13 amino acids. Looked up from germline, CDR1 is SGHRS and CDR2 is YFSETQ. The CDR3 loop reads CASSLGTISEQYF. Written as DNA, the CDR3 is TGCGCCAGCAGCTTGGGGACTATCAGCGAGCAGTACTTC.

This chain connects TRBV24-1 to TRBJ2-1; TRBD2 matches 10 bases. V shed 7 bases, J shed 10 bases, and the junction held 9 bases outside the gene matches. This CDR3 contains 14 residues. CDR1 and CDR2 from the germline V gene are KGHDR and SFDVKD. For the CDR3, the DNA is TGTGCCACCAGGGAGAGCGGGAGGGGGCAAGAGCAGTTCTTC. The encoded protein is CATRESGRGQEQFF.

V is TRBV28 and J is TRBJ1-6, with 8 bases aligning to TRBD1. The J segment lost 8 bases and the V segment lost 5 bases, leaving 2 bases of the junction unmatched. Germline CDR1 and CDR2: MDHEN and SYDVKM. The CDR3 covers 13 residues. The CDR3 sequence: CASSLDRDSPLHF. CDR3 bases: TGTGCCAGCAGTCTGGACAGGGATTCACCCCTCCACTTT.

The chain has TRBV19 and TRBJ1-4; no clear D gene. CDR3 length: 15 residues. The ends were cut back, 3 bases at V and 8 bases at J, with 16 bases in the middle. Per germline, CDR1 LNHDA and CDR2 SQIVND (reference sequence). As DNA, the CDR3 is TGTGCCAGTAGTATTCAAGGGCAGGACGGCGAAAAACTGTTTTTT. As protein: CASSIQGQDGEKLFF.

This clone was seen just once. The same CDR3 is also encoded by other DNA sequences in this sample. The chain joins TRBV24-1 to TRBJ1-5; D is possibly TRBD1 (5 bases). Germline CDR1 reads KGHDR; CDR2 reads SFDVKD. V lost 5 bases to trimming and J lost 7 bases, with 11 bases between them. The CDR3 runs 13 residues. Here the CDR3 DNA reads TGTGCCACCAGTGGGTTGGGGACCCAGCCCCAGCATTTT. It specifies CATSGLGTQPQHF.

The genes are TRBV5-1 and TRBJ2-2, with a weak D call TRBD1 (6 bases). This CDR3 spans 15 amino acids. Trimming removed 2 bases from V and 4 bases from J, with 12 bases in between. CDR1 and CDR2 (germline): SGHRS, YFSETQ. This chain's CDR3 is CASSFSGGPTGELFF. The CDR3 DNA sequence: TGCGCCAGCAGCTTTAGTGGGGGCCCCACCGGGGAGCTGTTTTTT.

This chain joins TRBV7-9 and TRBJ2-7, with D unresolved. The CDR3 contains 11 residues. Deletions cut 6 bases from V and 3 bases from J, with 6 bases between. Germline-derived CDR1 and CDR2 are SEHNR and FQNEAQ (reference sequence). In nucleotides, the CDR3 is TGTGCCAGCAGTCGTCTCTACGAGCAGTACTTC. This gives the protein CASSRLYEQYF.

This chain uses TRBV28 with TRBJ1-5; D unclear. V lost 6 bases to trimming and J lost 2 bases, with 14 bases between them. CDR3 length equals 15 residues. Germline lookup yields CDR1 MDHEN and CDR2 SYDVKM. CDR3 residues: CASRNLERGNQPQHF. Here the CDR3 DNA reads TGTGCCAGCAGGAACCTTGAGCGGGGCAATCAGCCCCAGCATTTT.

The V call is TRBV6-5, the J call TRBJ1-5, with no clear D. V dropped 6 bases and J dropped 7 bases, with 16 bases sitting between them. The CDR3 consists of 14 residues. The germline gives CDR1 MNHEY, CDR2 SVGAGI. The CDR3 protein is CASRLRRTGQPQHF. CDR3 DNA sequence: TGTGCCAGCAGGCTCAGAAGGACCGGGCAGCCCCAGCATTTT.

CDR3 amino acids: CASGSAGSHMSDTQYF. Here the CDR3 DNA reads TGTGCCTCCGGGTCTGCGGGAAGTCACATGTCAGATACGCAGTATTTT. V gene TRBV24-1 combines with J gene TRBJ2-3, with a possible D match to TRBD2 (6 bases). The CDR3 is 16 residues long. CDR1 is KGHDR, CDR2 SFDVKD, per germline. V was trimmed by 12 bases and J by 4 bases, leaving 25 bases between them.

The gene calls are TRBV12-3 or TRBV12-4 and TRBJ1-2, with D possibly matching TRBD1 (6 bases). The CDR3 covers 12 residues. The V end was cut by 7 bases, the J end by 4 bases, with 10 bases between. CDR3 loop: CASKQGSYGYTF. CDR3 nucleotides: TGTGCCAGCAAGCAGGGGTCCTATGGCTACACCTTC.

The J gene is TRBJ2-3, the V gene TRBV19; 16 positions agree with TRBD2. The V and J ends lost 10 bases and 3 bases, in that order; junction bases with no gene match: 13. The CDR3 contains 18 residues. The germline CDR1 and CDR2 sequences are LNHDA and SQIVND (reference sequence). CDR3 bases: TGTGCCACCGACCCCGGGACTAGCGGGAGGGTCGGTACAGATACGCAGTATTTT. This gives the protein CATDPGTSGRVGTDTQYF.

The rearrangement joins TRBV28 to TRBJ1-1; D not resolved. The CDR3 spans 13 residues. The V gene's germline CDR1 is MDHEN and CDR2 SYDVKM. The V end was cut by 4 bases, the J end by 4 bases, with 10 bases between. As DNA, the CDR3 is TGTGCCAGCAGTTGGGTAGGTCGCACTGAAGCTTTCTTT. Translated, it gives CASSWVGRTEAFF.

V and J are TRBV28 and TRBJ1-2; 9 bases match TRBD1. The V gene's germline CDR1 is MDHEN and CDR2 SYDVKM. J lost 6 bases, V lost 3 bases, and 5 bases had no gene match. The CDR3 has 14 residues. The CDR3 region is CASSLGQGIDGYTF. For the CDR3, the DNA is TGTGCCAGCAGTTTGGGACAGGGTATCGATGGCTACACCTTC.

V usage is TRBV27 and J usage is TRBJ2-1; 8 bases agree with TRBD2. Germline CDR1 MNHEY, CDR2 SMNVEV (reference sequence). V was pared by 6 bases and J by 0 bases, with 7 bases of the junction left unmatched. The CDR3 has 16 residues. The CDR3 bases are TGTGCCAGCAGCCCACTAGCGGTAAGCTCCTACAATGAGCAGTTCTTC. It specifies CASSPLAVSSYNEQFF.

The chain uses TRBV5-4 and TRBJ2-7; 9 nucleotides align to TRBD2. The germline V gene has CDR1 SGHNT and CDR2 YYREEE (reference sequence). The junction had 18 bases not matched to a gene; V was cut back by 2 bases and J by 3 bases. This CDR3 has 19 amino acids. CDR3 residues: CASSFNSIAGAVDVYEQYF. The CDR3 nucleotides are TGTGCCAGCAGCTTCAACAGCATAGCGGGAGCTGTGGATGTCTACGAGCAGTACTTC.